This T cell receptor beta chain appears in the sequencing data of a study of T cell responses to AZD1222 COVID-19 vaccine. Study-wide results and limits: The donor cohort was predominantly white British with a female majority, and clonal diversity may have been underestimated. Reportedly, nearly half of unique spike TCRs recognized epitopes outside B.1.351/B.1.1.7 mutations. Baseline testing showed seropositivity in only six or seven AZD1222 recipients.

The V and J ends lost 9 bases and 6 bases respectively, with 13 bases between them. The germline CDR1 and CDR2 sequences are KGHSH and LQKENI. The CDR3 covers 12 residues. Sequencing was performed with immunoSEQ multiplex PCR; in TCRdb, only in-frame clones are kept and a portion is missing. The repertoire holds 120,000 or so clones, with 75% to 90% as singletons. About this clone: Its cognate antigen is unknown.

The rearrangement joins TRBV18 to TRBJ2-3, with D possibly being TRBD2 (5 bases). The starting material was peripheral blood, obtained on day 0 of MenACWY control vaccination. The source of this sequence is an adult in good health. The CDR3 nucleotides are TGTGCCAGTGCCTTGGAGGCGGATACGCAGTATTTT. Protein sequence: CASALEADTQYF.